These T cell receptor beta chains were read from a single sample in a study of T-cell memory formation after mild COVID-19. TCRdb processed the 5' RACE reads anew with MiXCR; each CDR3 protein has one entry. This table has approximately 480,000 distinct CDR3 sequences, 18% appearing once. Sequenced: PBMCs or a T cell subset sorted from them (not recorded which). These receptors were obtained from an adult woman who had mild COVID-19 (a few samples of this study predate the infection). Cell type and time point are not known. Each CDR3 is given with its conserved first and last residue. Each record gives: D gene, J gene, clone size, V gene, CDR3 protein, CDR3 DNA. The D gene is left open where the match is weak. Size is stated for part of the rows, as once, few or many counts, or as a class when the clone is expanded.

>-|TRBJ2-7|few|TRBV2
CASSLHGGGNPYEQYF
TGTGCCAGCAGTCTACATGGGGGCGGGAATCCCTACGAGCAGTACTTC
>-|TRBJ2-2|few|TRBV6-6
CASSYDNTGELFF
TGTGCCAGCAGTTACGACAACACCGGGGAGCTGTTTTTT
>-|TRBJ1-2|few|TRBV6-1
CASSESPGTSKRYTF
TGTGCCAGCAGTGAATCCCCAGGGACCTCTAAGCGCTACACCTTC
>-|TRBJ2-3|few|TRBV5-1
CASSLMGPADTQYF
TGCGCCAGCAGCTTGATGGGGCCGGCAGATACGCAGTATTTT
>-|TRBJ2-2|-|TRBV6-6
CASSWEIGGFKAGELFF
TGTGCCAGCAGCTGGGAGATTGGAGGGTTTAAGGCCGGGGAGCTGTTTTTT
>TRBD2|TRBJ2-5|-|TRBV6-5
CASSYKRGGRETQYF
TGTGCCAGCAGTTACAAGCGGGGGGGCCGGGAGACCCAGTACTTC
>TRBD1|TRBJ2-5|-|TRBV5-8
CASGGQGRETQYF
TGTGCCAGCGGGGGACAGGGCAGGGAGACCCAGTACTTC
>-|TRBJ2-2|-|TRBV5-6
CASRETGRGNTGELFF
TGTGCCAGCAGAGAAACAGGGAGAGGGAACACCGGGGAGCTGTTTTTT
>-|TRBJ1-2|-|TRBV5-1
CAIPDSGYTF
TGCGCCATCCCGGACAGCGGCTACACCTTC
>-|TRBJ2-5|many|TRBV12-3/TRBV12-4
CASSLPLQETQYF
TGTGCCAGCAGTTTACCATTACAAGAGACCCAGTACTTC
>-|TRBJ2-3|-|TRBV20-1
CSARDFRLLSSTDTQYF
TGCAGTGCTAGAGATTTCAGACTGCTCTCTAGCACAGATACGCAGTATTTT
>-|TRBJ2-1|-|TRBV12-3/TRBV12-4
CASSRVQGGYNEQFF
TGTGCCAGCAGTAGAGTACAGGGTGGCTACAATGAGCAGTTCTTC
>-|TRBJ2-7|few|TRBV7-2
CASSSLTEYEQYF
TGTGCCAGCAGCTCCCTTACGGAGTACGAGCAGTACTTC
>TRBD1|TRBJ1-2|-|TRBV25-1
CASSEPTGSYGYTF
TGTGCCAGCAGTGAGCCGACAGGGTCCTATGGCTACACCTTC
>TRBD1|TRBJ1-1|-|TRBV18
CASSPPTGGNTEAFF
TGTGCCAGCTCACCACCGACAGGGGGAAACACTGAAGCTTTCTTT
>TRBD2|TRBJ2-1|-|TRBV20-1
CSARDLAASGRDYNEQFF
TGCAGTGCTAGAGATCTGGCCGCTAGCGGGAGGGACTACAATGAGCAGTTCTTC
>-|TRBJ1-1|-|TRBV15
CATSRVEGAYTEAFF
TGTGCCACCAGCAGAGTGGAAGGGGCATACACTGAAGCTTTCTTT
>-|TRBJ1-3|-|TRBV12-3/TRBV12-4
CASSLQGSGNTIYF
TGTGCCAGCAGCCTACAGGGCTCTGGAAACACCATATATTTT
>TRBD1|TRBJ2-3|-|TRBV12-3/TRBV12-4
CASREQGAGDTQYF
TGTGCCAGCAGAGAACAGGGGGCGGGAGATACGCAGTATTTT
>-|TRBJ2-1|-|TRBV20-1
CSARGSRGNEQFF
TGCAGTGCCCGGGGGAGCCGAGGGAATGAGCAGTTCTTC
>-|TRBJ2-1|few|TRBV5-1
CASSLRLSSYNEQFF
TGCGCCAGCAGCTTACGATTGAGCTCCTACAATGAGCAGTTCTTC
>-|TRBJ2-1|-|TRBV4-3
CASSQDPQRADAWNEQFF
TGCGCCAGCAGCCAAGACCCACAGAGAGCGGACGCTTGGAATGAGCAGTTCTTC
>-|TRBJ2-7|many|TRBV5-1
CASSPGLREYEQYF
TGCGCCAGCAGCCCGGGACTTCGTGAATACGAGCAGTACTTC
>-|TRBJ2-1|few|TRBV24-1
CATSDSWTSSYNEQFF
TGTGCCACCAGTGATTCTTGGACAAGCTCCTACAATGAGCAGTTCTTC
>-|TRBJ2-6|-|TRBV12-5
CASGSTAAGEGANVLTF
TGTGCTAGTGGTTCGACTGCGGCCGGGGAAGGGGCCAACGTCCTGACTTTC
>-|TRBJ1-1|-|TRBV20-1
CSARGMKGRLMNTEAFF
TGCAGTGCTAGAGGAATGAAGGGGCGGCTTATGAACACTGAAGCTTTCTTT
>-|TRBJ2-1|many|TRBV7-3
CASSLTSSTYYNEQFF
TGTGCCAGCAGCTTAACTAGCTCTACCTACTACAATGAGCAGTTCTTC
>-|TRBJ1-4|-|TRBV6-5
CASSYRGGIEKLFF
TGTGCCAGCAGTTACCGGGGAGGGATTGAAAAACTGTTTTTT
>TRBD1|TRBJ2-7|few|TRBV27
CASSYRDSGEQYF
TGTGCCAGCAGTTATCGGGACAGCGGCGAGCAGTACTTC
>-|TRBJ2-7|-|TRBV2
CASTPSGFGPLEREQYF
TGTGCCAGCACCCCGAGTGGTTTCGGCCCTCTTGAGCGCGAGCAGTACTTC
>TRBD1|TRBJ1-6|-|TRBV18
CASSPTGADSPLHF
TGTGCCAGCTCACCCACAGGGGCTGATTCACCCCTCCACTTT
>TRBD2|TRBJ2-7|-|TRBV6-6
CASSYPRTSGSFSYEQYF
TGTGCCAGCAGTTACCCCCGGACTAGCGGGAGTTTTTCCTACGAGCAGTACTTC
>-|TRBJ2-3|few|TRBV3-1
CASSQERAGSTDTQYF
TGTGCCAGCAGCCAGGAGCGGGCGGGGAGCACAGATACGCAGTATTTT
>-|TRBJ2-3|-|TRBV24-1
CATSDLYGSADTQYF
TGTGCCACCAGTGATTTATACGGGAGCGCAGATACGCAGTATTTT
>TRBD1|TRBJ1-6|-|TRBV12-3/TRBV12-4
CASRRSGQGGSPLHF
TGTGCCAGCAGGAGAAGCGGACAGGGAGGATCACCCCTCCACTTT
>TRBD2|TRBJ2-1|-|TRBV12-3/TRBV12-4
CASSSRTSGSNEQFF
TGTGCCAGCAGTTCCCGGACTAGCGGGTCCAATGAGCAGTTCTTC
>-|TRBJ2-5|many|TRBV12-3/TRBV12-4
CASSFLGGETQYF
TGTGCCAGCAGTTTTCTAGGGGGAGAGACCCAGTACTTC
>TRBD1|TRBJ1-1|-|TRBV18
CASSPSGTGKTEAFF
TGTGCCAGCTCACCAAGTGGGACAGGGAAAACTGAAGCTTTCTTT
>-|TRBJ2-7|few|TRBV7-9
CASSPIPGYSPYEQYF
TGTGCCAGCAGCCCTATTCCCGGGTATTCCCCCTACGAGCAGTACTTC
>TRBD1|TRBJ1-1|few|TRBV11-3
CASSRRGPDTEAFF
TGTGCCAGCAGCCGCAGGGGGCCGGACACTGAAGCTTTCTTT
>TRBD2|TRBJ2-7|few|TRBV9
CASSLASGRSEQYF
TGTGCCAGCAGCTTAGCTAGCGGGAGAAGCGAGCAGTACTTC
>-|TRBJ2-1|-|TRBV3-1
CASSQGAETYNEQFF
TGTGCCAGCAGCCAAGGCGCGGAGACCTACAATGAGCAGTTCTTC
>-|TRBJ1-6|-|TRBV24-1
CATSQEDNSPLHF
TGTGCCACCTCTCAGGAGGATAATTCACCCCTCCACTTT
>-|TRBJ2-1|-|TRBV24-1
CAIAKTGILNEQFF
TGTGCTATCGCAAAAACCGGGATCCTCAATGAGCAGTTCTTC
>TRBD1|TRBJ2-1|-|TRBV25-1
CASSDGTGFTYNEQFF
TGTGCCAGCAGTGATGGGACAGGGTTCACCTACAATGAGCAGTTCTTC
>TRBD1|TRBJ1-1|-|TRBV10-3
CAISGVGQGDQAFF
TGTGCCATCAGTGGGGTAGGACAGGGAGATCAAGCTTTCTTT